This record looks at one TCR beta chain sequence and its context. The J segment lost 14 bases and the V segment lost 2 bases, leaving 12 bases of the junction unmatched. Germline CDR1 and CDR2: SGHAT and FQNNGV. There are 14 residues in the CDR3. The data were obtained in a study of blood T cell repertoires in COVID-19. Across the whole study: The United States, Italy and Spain supplied acute and convalescent COVID-19 samples. PBMCs, B-cell-depleted T cells, or T cells provided the cDNA or gDNA that made up the material.

Original handling: Amplification with reference gene primers provided the estimates of nucleated cell counts. Libraries were prepared by immunoSEQ multiplex PCR; TCRdb keeps only in-frame clonotypes and omits some of them. The V and J calls and the clone size are those of that table, but D and trimming were determined from the DNA. The sample has around 150,000 clones; approximately 80% are singletons. Sequencing used peripheral blood. The receptor was derived from a woman at least 80 years old with acute or convalescent COVID-19. The chain employs TRBV11-2 and TRBJ1-1; TRBD1 matches 9 bases. Here the CDR3 DNA reads TGTGCCAGCAGCTTAACAGGGGGCGCAGAAAAGAGATTCTTT. Protein sequence: CASSLTGGAEKRFF. The entire variable domain, with the rest obtained from reference TRBV11-2 and TRBJ1-1, is as follows: EAGVAQSPRYKIIEKRQSVAFWCNPISGHATLYWYQQILGQGPKLLIQFQNNGVVDDSQLPKDRFSAERLKGVDSTLKIQPAKLEDSAVYLCASSLTGGAEKRFFGQGTRLTVV.